Presented here are 24 T cell receptor beta chains from one specimen sequenced in a study of T cell repertoires in cytomegalovirus infection. TCRdb called the reads again in MiXCR, with one record for every CDR3 protein. The data show 200,000 or so distinct CDR3 sequences, 28% seen once. The sequencing input was PBMCs. The receptors were gathered from a human donor in good health (CMV status not recorded). Some clones in this sample may be carry-over from other donors' samples.

In its sample, this clonotype was seen once. This chain joins TRBV3-1 and TRBJ2-1; 12 bases match TRBD2. V lost 0 bases and J lost 8; bases outside the gene matches: 5. The CDR3 sequence is 16 residues long. Germline CDR1 LGHDT, CDR2 YNNKEL (reference sequence). The DNA of the CDR3 is TGTGCCAGCAGCCAAGATGCTAGCGGGGGGGCCGATGAGCAGTTCTTC. This sequence encodes CASSQDASGGADEQFF.

This clonotype was counted many times. The chain is built from TRBV7-2 and TRBJ2-3; D is perhaps TRBD2 (6 bases). The CDR3 consists of 14 residues. The V and J ends lost 1 base and 3 bases respectively, with 8 bases between them. The germline CDR1 and CDR2 sequences are SGHTA and FQGNSA. CDR3 nucleotide sequence: TGTGCCAGCAGCTTAGGGCGGGGAACAGATACGCAGTATTTT. Protein sequence: CASSLGRGTDTQYF.

There are a few counts of this clonotype. The genes are TRBV15 and TRBJ2-3; no clear D. Germline values: CDR1 LNHNV, CDR2 YYDKDF (reference sequence). The V end lost 5 bases, the J end lost 4 bases, and 13 bases lay between the germline ends. The CDR3 has 14 residues. The CDR3 nucleotides are TGTGCCACCAGCGCCTCGGTCTCGGCAGATACGCAGTATTTT. Translating gives CATSASVSADTQYF.

This clonotype has a handful of counts. V and J are TRBV7-3 and TRBJ1-2; D perhaps matches TRBD1 (6 bases). Trimming cost V 5 bases and J 12 bases, with 25 bases left between them. There are 15 residues in the CDR3. CDR1 is SGHTA and CDR2 is FQGTGA in the germline V gene. CDR3 DNA sequence: TGTGCCAGCAGCCGATATGCTTTGGGGACAACTTGGAACACCTTC. Protein: CASSRYALGTTWNTF.

This clonotype was seen a few times. This chain uses TRBV7-2 with TRBJ2-6; possibly TRBD1 for D (6 bases). Per germline, CDR1 SGHTA and CDR2 FQGNSA. The V gene lost 6 bases and the J gene lost 0 bases, with 21 bases spanning the gap. There are 19 residues in the CDR3. CDR3 nucleotide sequence: TGTGCCAGCAGTTTGGACTTACCGGGACAATACTCTGGGGCCAACGTCCTGACTTTC. It is translated as CASSLDLPGQYSGANVLTF. Combining the CDR3 with reference TRBV7-2 and TRBJ2-6 gives the whole variable domain GAGVSQSPSNKVTEKGKDVELRCDPISGHTALYWYRQSLGQGLEFLIYFQGNSAPDKSGLPSDRFSAERTGGSVSTLTIQRTQQEDSAVYLCASSLDLPGQYSGANVLTFGAGSRLTVL.

V gene TRBV7-6 combines with J gene TRBJ1-5; tentative D call: TRBD1 (6 bases). This CDR3 has 11 amino acids. The germline V and J ends were trimmed by 6 bases and 11 bases, with 11 bases remaining between them. Germline CDR1 is SGHVS and CDR2 is FNYEAQ. The CDR3 loop reads CASSQGGAQHF. The CDR3 region has the DNA TGTGCCAGCAGTCAAGGGGGGGCCCAGCATTTT.

This clonotype was observed a few times. The V gene is TRBV7-4, the J gene TRBJ1-4, with D uncertain. V was pared by 2 bases and J by 3 bases, with 16 bases between. Per germline, CDR1 SGHVT and CDR2 SQSDAQ. This CDR3 region has 17 residues. This CDR3 is CASSLKRRKRPNEKLFF. CDR3 sequence (DNA): TGTGCCAGCAGCTTAAAGCGCAGGAAGAGGCCTAATGAAAAACTGTTTTTT.

The rearrangement links TRBV19 to TRBJ2-7; TRBD1 aligns across 7 bases. Trimming took 7 bases from V and 3 from J; bases not matched to a gene: 9. Germline V gene data show CDR1 as LNHDA and CDR2 as SQIVND (reference sequence). The CDR3 length is 14 residues. CDR3 amino acids: CASNTGTEDYEQYF. Written as DNA, the CDR3 is TGTGCCAGTAACACCGGGACAGAGGACTACGAGCAGTACTTC. Based on the CDR3 plus reference TRBV19 and TRBJ2-7, the full variable domain is DGGITQSPKYLFRKEGQNVTLSCEQNLNHDAMYWYRQDPGQGLRLIYYSQIVNDFQKGDIAEGYSVSREKKESFPLTVTSAQKNPTAFYLCASNTGTEDYEQYFGPGTRLTVT.

This clonotype was seen repeatedly, ten times or more. The J gene is TRBJ1-1, the V gene TRBV7-2; D gene uncertain. Trimming took 1 base from V and 1 from J, leaving 10 bases between them. Germline V gives CDR1 SGHTA, CDR2 FQGNSA. This CDR3 spans 15 amino acids. The CDR3 sequence is CASSLEMGANTEAFF. The CDR3 DNA sequence: TGTGCCAGCAGCTTAGAAATGGGAGCGAACACTGAAGCTTTCTTT.

This clonotype was seen more than once but under ten times. The chain links TRBV2 to TRBJ2-7; D not resolved. Trimming pared 6 bases from V and 3 bases from J, leaving 9 bases between. The CDR3 contains 12 residues. Germline CDR1 SNHLY, CDR2 FYNNEI. CDR3: CASSAEVYEQYF. The CDR3 DNA reads as TGTGCCAGCAGCGCAGAGGTCTACGAGCAGTACTTC. Together with reference TRBV2 and TRBJ2-7, the CDR3 gives the full variable domain: EPEVTQTPSHQVTQMGQEVILRCVPISNHLYFYWYRQILGQKVEFLVSFYNNEISEKSEIFDDQFSVERPDGSNFTLKIRSTKLEDSAMYFCASSAEVYEQYFGPGTRLTVT.

This sequence joins TRBV12-3 or TRBV12-4 and TRBJ1-5; perhaps TRBD1 as D (6 bases). This CDR3 is 14 amino acids long. V lost 3 bases and J lost 7, with 13 bases in between. CDR3 DNA: TGTGCCAGCAGTTTCTACAGGGCGGAGCAGCCCCAGCATTTT. As protein: CASSFYRAEQPQHF.

The gene calls are TRBV5-4 and TRBJ1-2; unclear D gene. The CDR3 is 12 amino acids. Trimming left V 0 bases short and J 8 bases short, with 8 bases between. Per germline, CDR1 SGHNT and CDR2 YYREEE (reference sequence). Written as DNA, the CDR3 is TGTGCCAGCAGCTTGGACAGCAACGGCTACACCTTC. Translated: CASSLDSNGYTF.

This clonotype has more than one count but fewer than ten. The V and J genes are TRBV6-2 or TRBV6-3 and TRBJ2-1; the D gene is possibly TRBD1 (5 bases). CDR3 size: 15 residues. Germline lookup yields CDR1 MNHEY and CDR2 SVGEGT. Trimming cost V 6 bases and J 2 bases, with 14 bases left between them. The chain's CDR3 is CASSPLRVPYNEQFF. The CDR3, as DNA: TGTGCCAGCAGCCCTCTCAGGGTCCCCTACAATGAGCAGTTCTTC.

With regard to this clonotype: With a much larger clone just one base away, this may be a read error. J is TRBJ1-4 and V is TRBV7-2; TRBD1 is a possible D gene (6 bases). This CDR3 spans 14 amino acids. Per germline, CDR1 SGHTA and CDR2 FQGNSA. The CDR3 region has the DNA TGTGCCAACAGCTTGGACAGTCGCACCAAGGAACTGTTTTTT. Protein sequence: CANSLDSRTKELFF.

The CDR3 nucleotides are TGTGCCAGCAGCCCCCGAACACTAGCGGTCACTCTAAATGAGCAGTTCTTC. This sequence encodes CASSPRTLAVTLNEQFF. The chain has TRBV14 and TRBJ2-1, with 8 bases that match TRBD2. The V and J ends lost 4 bases and 7 bases, in that order; junction bases with no gene match: 15. The CDR3 sequence is 17 residues long. Germline V gene data show CDR1 as SGHDN and CDR2 as FVKESK.

This clonotype appeared a few times. The chain couples TRBV11-2 to TRBJ2-7; TRBD1 matches 11 bases. Germline V gene sequence: CDR1 SGHAT, CDR2 FQNNGV. This CDR3 spans 16 amino acids. J gave up 2 bases and V 3 bases, and 6 bases lay outside the gene matches. CDR3 residues: CASSFSDRGPPYEQYF. For the CDR3, the DNA is TGTGCCAGCAGCTTTTCGGACAGGGGGCCTCCCTACGAGCAGTACTTC.

The rearrangement uses TRBV30 and TRBJ1-2, with D uncertain. In germline, CDR1 is GTSNPN, CDR2 SVGIG (reference sequence). This CDR3 has 12 amino acids. The V and J ends lost 4 bases and 8 bases respectively, with 14 bases between them. CDR3 residues: CAWTSRPGGYTF. As DNA, the CDR3 is TGTGCCTGGACTTCCCGACCGGGAGGCTACACCTTC.

This chain uses TRBV30 with TRBJ1-6, with 8 bases identical to TRBD1. Per the germline V gene, CDR1 is GTSNPN and CDR2 is SVGIG (reference sequence). The CDR3 spans 15 residues. V shed 1 base and J 8 bases; nucleotides not matched to a gene: 7. Here the CDR3 reads CAWSGRQGWDSPLHF. The CDR3, as DNA: TGTGCCTGGAGTGGCCGACAGGGGTGGGATTCACCCCTCCACTTT.

V usage is TRBV6-8 and J usage is TRBJ2-1; TRBD2 agrees at 15 bases. Germline CDR1 is MNHGY and CDR2 is SAAAGT. This CDR3 region has 18 residues. Unmatched junction bases numbered 12, after V lost 5 bases and J lost 7 bases. CDR3 DNA sequence: TGTGCCAGCAGTAAAATGCCCTGGACTAGCGGGGGGGCGAATGAGCAGTTCTTC. Encoded protein: CASSKMPWTSGGANEQFF.

The CDR3 loop is CASTPPGPYTEAFF. DNA of the CDR3: TGTGCCAGCACCCCTCCGGGACCGTACACTGAAGCTTTCTTT. This chain connects TRBV6-5 to TRBJ1-1, with D tentatively TRBD1 (5 bases). Germline assignment: CDR1 MNHEY and CDR2 SVGAGI. Between the trimmed V and J ends, which lost 7 bases and 3 bases, there was a span of 15 bases. The length of the CDR3 is 14 residues.

V and J are TRBV6-6 and TRBJ1-1, with a possible D match to TRBD1 (5 bases). The CDR3 runs 14 residues. Germline CDR1 MNHNY, CDR2 SVGAGI (reference sequence). The V end lost 5 bases, the J end lost 1 base, and 11 bases lay between the germline ends. The CDR3 nucleotides read TGTGCCAGCAGTCCCGGACACCCGAACACTGAAGCTTTCTTT. Residues: CASSPGHPNTEAFF.

The chain links TRBV10-3 to TRBJ2-1; D is undetermined. The germline V gene encodes CDR1 ENHRY and CDR2 SYGVKD. Trimming stripped 4 bases from V and 5 bases from J, with 9 bases between. The CDR3 covers 13 residues. The CDR3, as DNA: TGTGCCATCAGTGTTAAGGGAAACAATGAGCAGTTCTTC. It specifies CAISVKGNNEQFF.

The chain combines TRBV5-1 with TRBJ1-2; 8 bases are a match to TRBD1. With V trimmed by 0 bases and J by 10 bases, 5 bases remained unmatched. The CDR3 length is 13 residues. From germline, CDR1 is SGHRS and CDR2 YFSETQ. In DNA form, the CDR3 reads TGCGCCAGCAGCTTGGACAGGGGGGACGTCTACACCTTC. It codes for CASSLDRGDVYTF. Full variable domain (rest looked up from reference TRBV5-1 and TRBJ1-2): KAGVTQTPRYLIKTRGQQVTLSCSPISGHRSVSWYQQTPGQGLQFLFEYFSETQRNKGNFPGRFSGRQFSNSRSEMNVSTLELGDSALYLCASSLDRGDVYTFGSGTRLTVV.

This clonotype was seen more than once but under ten times. V usage is TRBV7-9 and J usage is TRBJ1-1; TRBD1 aligns across 7 bases. The germline CDR1 and CDR2 sequences are SEHNR and FQNEAQ (reference sequence). The V and J ends lost 5 bases and 0 bases, in that order; junction bases with no gene match: 6. The CDR3 contains 15 residues. In DNA form, the CDR3 reads TGTGCCAGCAGCGAGGGGACAGATCTGAACACTGAAGCTTTCTTT. Encoded protein: CASSEGTDLNTEAFF.